This entry lists 8 T cell receptor beta chains sequenced from one sample in a study of T cell changes during pregnancy in multiple sclerosis. Generated by immunoSEQ multiplex PCR, the TCRdb table keeps only in-frame clones and is missing some. The data hold 80,000 or so clones, with roughly nine tenths observed a single time. The starting material was peripheral blood, obtained before pregnancy. The receptors shown here come from a female donor with multiple sclerosis, enrolled in a pregnancy study.

The chain couples TRBV5-1 to TRBJ1-1, with TRBD1 matching 11 bases. Trimming cost V 4 bases and J 1 base; bases outside gene matches: 12. Germline CDR1 and CDR2: SGHRS and YFSETQ. CDR3 length: 18 residues. The DNA of the CDR3 is TGCGCCAGCAGCAGAACCGGGACAGGGGGTGCTCAGAACACTGAAGCTTTCTTT. Its translation is CASSRTGTGGAQNTEAFF.

J is TRBJ1-4 and V is TRBV5-4, with D perhaps matching TRBD1 (5 bases). CDR3 size: 13 residues. The germline V gene encodes CDR1 SGHNT and CDR2 YYREEE (reference sequence). V lost 5 bases and J 7 bases, leaving 12 bases between the germline ends. CDR3: CASSTGLGEKLFF. CDR3 sequence (DNA): TGTGCCAGCAGTACAGGCTTGGGTGAAAAACTGTTTTTT.

V and J are TRBV7-9 and TRBJ2-6; 7 bases are shared with TRBD1. The germline V gene has CDR1 SEHNR and CDR2 FQNEAQ (reference sequence). The trim removed 3 bases at V and 1 base at J, leaving 6 bases unmatched. The CDR3 runs 17 residues. The CDR3 spells CASSFGQAGSGANVLTF. The CDR3 region has the DNA TGTGCCAGCAGCTTTGGACAGGCAGGTTCTGGGGCCAACGTCCTGACTTTC.

The chain is built from TRBV4-3 and TRBJ1-3, with D tentatively TRBD1 (6 bases). This CDR3 has 17 residues. The V gene lost 1 base and the J gene lost 4 bases, with 17 bases spanning the gap. The germline V gene encodes CDR1 LGHNA and CDR2 YSLEER. Here the CDR3 reads CASSQGGGGAEGNTIYF. CDR3 DNA: TGCGCCAGCAGCCAAGGGGGCGGGGGCGCAGAAGGAAACACCATATATTTT.

The CDR3 nucleotides read TGTGCCAGCAGATTCACCGGGACTAGCGGCTACGAGCAGTACTTC. This codes for CASRFTGTSGYEQYF. V is TRBV4-2 and J is TRBJ2-7; 11 bases match TRBD2. Germline CDR1 is LGHNA and CDR2 is YNFKEQ. This CDR3 spans 15 amino acids. Losses at the gene ends were 6 bases for V and 3 bases for J; bases not matched to a gene: 7.

The chain carries TRBV14 and TRBJ2-7; D is ambiguous. Trimming pared 0 bases from V and 3 bases from J, leaving 6 bases between. This CDR3 has 13 amino acids. Germline CDR1 and CDR2: SGHDN and FVKESK. The CDR3 spells CASSQDYSYEQYF. In DNA, the CDR3 is TGTGCCAGCAGCCAAGATTACAGCTACGAGCAGTACTTC. The full variable domain, rest sourced from reference TRBV14 and TRBJ2-7, is EAGVTQFPSHSVIEKGQTVTLRCDPISGHDNLYWYRRVMGKEIKFLLHFVKESKQDESGMPNNRFLAERTGGTYSTLKVQPAELEDSGVYFCASSQDYSYEQYFGPGTRLTVT.

The chain links TRBV6-1 to TRBJ1-3, with TRBD1 matching over 8 bases. The CDR3 covers 15 residues. With V trimmed by 4 bases and J by 7 bases, 9 bases remained unmatched. Germline V gene sequence: CDR1 MNHNS, CDR2 SASEGT. CDR3 DNA sequence: TGTGCCAGCAGTGCCACGTGGACAGGGAGTAACACCATATATTTT. Amino acids: CASSATWTGSNTIYF.

V is TRBV6-5 and J is TRBJ2-1; no clear D. Trimming took off 2 bases at V and 0 bases at J, with 8 bases between the two ends. This CDR3 comprises 15 residues. Germline-derived CDR1 and CDR2 are MNHEY and SVGAGI. CDR3 region: CASSYARSSYNEQFF. The CDR3 DNA sequence: TGTGCCAGCAGTTACGCCCGTAGCTCCTACAATGAGCAGTTCTTC.